The 10 T cell receptor beta chains below come from one sample, sequenced in a study of T-cell memory formation after mild COVID-19. Using its own MiXCR run on the 5' RACE reads, TCRdb lists one record per CDR3 protein. The sample lists about 350,000 distinct CDR3 sequences; 20% to 25% were seen once. The sequenced sample was PBMCs or a T cell subset sorted from them (not recorded which). All receptors derive from a man younger than 30 who had mild COVID-19 (a few samples of this study predate the infection). Cell type and time point are not known.

This chain connects TRBV14 to TRBJ2-2, with D unclear. The germline gives CDR1 SGHDN, CDR2 FVKESK. Trimming cost V 4 bases and J 7 bases, with 4 bases left between them. CDR3 length equals 11 residues. The CDR3 nucleotides are TGTGCCAGCAGCCGGTACGGGGAGCTGTTTTTT. Translating it yields CASSRYGELFF.

The chain couples TRBV7-2 to TRBJ1-5, with 11 bases matching TRBD1. J was trimmed by 7 bases and V by 1 base; bases with no gene match: 6. Looked up from germline, CDR1 is SGHTA and CDR2 is FQGNSA. The CDR3 contains 16 residues. The CDR3 reads CASSLVGTGGTQPQHF. CDR3 nucleotides: TGTGCCAGCAGCTTAGTGGGGACAGGGGGGACCCAGCCCCAGCATTTT.

This chain uses TRBV7-9 with TRBJ2-2; D perhaps matches TRBD2 (5 bases). The germline gives CDR1 SEHNR, CDR2 FQNEAQ (reference sequence). Trimming left V 5 bases short and J 1 base short, with 11 bases between. The CDR3 has 15 residues. The CDR3 sequence is CASSVTSGNTGELFF. CDR3 nucleotides: TGTGCCAGCAGCGTAACCAGCGGGAACACCGGGGAGCTGTTTTTT. The full variable domain, with the rest looked up from reference TRBV7-9 and TRBJ2-2, is DTGVSQNPRHKITKRGQNVTFRCDPISEHNRLYWYRQTLGQGPEFLTYFQNEAQLEKSRLLSDRFSAERPKGSFSTLEIQRTEQGDSAMYLCASSVTSGNTGELFFGEGSRLTVL.

This clonotype was picked up a small number of times. The chain has TRBV20-1 and TRBJ2-5; a weak D match, TRBD2 (5 bases). V dropped 6 bases and J dropped 3 bases, with 17 bases sitting between them. This CDR3 spans 14 amino acids. Germline V lookup: CDR1 DFQATT, CDR2 SNEGSKA (reference sequence). The DNA of the CDR3 is TGCAGTGCGGACTGGGGTCCGTCCGAAGAGACCCAGTACTTC. The encoded protein is CSADWGPSEETQYF.

The V gene is TRBV2, the J gene TRBJ1-5; 7 bases map to TRBD1. The CDR3 runs 15 residues. J lost 7 bases, V lost 4 bases, and 10 bases had no gene match. The germline gives CDR1 SNHLY, CDR2 FYNNEI. The CDR3 loop is CASSVPTGYGQPQHF. The DNA of the CDR3 is TGTGCCAGCAGTGTTCCGACAGGGTACGGACAGCCCCAGCATTTT.

This chain's CDR3 is CASSLAPIYNEQFF. DNA for the CDR3: TGTGCCAGCTCACTAGCGCCGATCTACAATGAGCAGTTCTTC. This chain uses TRBV27 with TRBJ2-1; TRBD2 matches 7 bases. The CDR3 is 14 residues long. The V gene end was trimmed by 8 bases and the J gene end by 3 bases; junction bases not matched to a gene: 7. The germline gives CDR1 MNHEY, CDR2 SMNVEV (reference sequence).

This chain connects TRBV7-9 to TRBJ2-7, with a possible D match to TRBD1 (6 bases). CDR1 is SEHNR, CDR2 FQNEAQ, per germline (reference sequence). CDR3 length equals 15 residues. The germline V and J ends were trimmed by 5 bases and 6 bases, with 20 bases remaining between them. CDR3: CASSPPGLGGREQYF. The CDR3 nucleotides read TGTGCCAGCAGCCCGCCGGGGCTAGGGGGTCGCGAGCAGTACTTC. The whole variable domain, remainder taken from reference TRBV7-9 and TRBJ2-7, is DTGVSQNPRHKITKRGQNVTFRCDPISEHNRLYWYRQTLGQGPEFLTYFQNEAQLEKSRLLSDRFSAERPKGSFSTLEIQRTEQGDSAMYLCASSPPGLGGREQYFGPGTRLTVT.

Regarding this clonotype: A read error may account for a junction end that differs from germline. This chain links TRBV4-1 with TRBJ2-3; maybe TRBD1 (6 bases). The CDR3 spans 19 residues. Germline CDR1 MGHRA, CDR2 YSYEKL. DNA for the CDR3: TGCACCAGCAGCCTCGACGGACAGTTGGAAAGGCCGGCTACAGATACGCAGTATTTT. Protein product: CTSSLDGQLERPATDTQYF.

The V call is TRBV30, the J call TRBJ1-2; D not resolved. CDR1 GTSNPN and CDR2 SVGIG come from the germline V gene (reference sequence). The CDR3 has 12 amino acids. With 8 bases removed from V and 3 bases from J, the gap between germline ends came to 13 bases. The CDR3 here is CARTGVDYGYTF. The CDR3 region has the DNA TGTGCCCGAACTGGGGTCGACTATGGCTACACCTTC.

This clonotype was found a few times. At one boundary the junction diverges from the germline segment, which might be a read error. In DNA, the CDR3 is TGCAGTGCAAGAGATGACAGGGCCCGACGCGGCTACACCTTC. It is translated as CSARDDRARRGYTF. V is TRBV20-1 and J is TRBJ1-2, with TRBD1 matching over 7 bases. The CDR3 is 14 amino acids. In germline, CDR1 is DFQATT, CDR2 SNEGSKA (reference sequence).